The clone carrying this TCR beta chain was picked up a small number of times. This entry belongs to a study of cytomegalovirus exposure and HLA in healthy donors. Primers for the PCR totalled 60 Vbeta and 13 Jbeta. This table comes from immunoSEQ multiplex PCR, and its TCRdb copy is limited to in-frame clones, with some not included. Of some 130,000 clones in the sample, 80% were seen once. The V gene end was trimmed by 5 bases and the J gene end by 3 bases; junction bases not matched to a gene: 8. The CDR3 sequence is 16 residues long. Germline-derived CDR1 and CDR2 are SGHVS and FQNEAQ. The chain carries TRBV7-8 and TRBJ2-1; 9 nucleotides match TRBD1. Material for sequencing was PBMCs. The origin of this receptor is a male donor in good health and CMV-seronegative. CDR3 DNA: TGTGCCAGCAGCGAAACCGGGACAGGGAGCTACAATGAGCAGTTCTTC. This codes for CASSETGTGSYNEQFF.